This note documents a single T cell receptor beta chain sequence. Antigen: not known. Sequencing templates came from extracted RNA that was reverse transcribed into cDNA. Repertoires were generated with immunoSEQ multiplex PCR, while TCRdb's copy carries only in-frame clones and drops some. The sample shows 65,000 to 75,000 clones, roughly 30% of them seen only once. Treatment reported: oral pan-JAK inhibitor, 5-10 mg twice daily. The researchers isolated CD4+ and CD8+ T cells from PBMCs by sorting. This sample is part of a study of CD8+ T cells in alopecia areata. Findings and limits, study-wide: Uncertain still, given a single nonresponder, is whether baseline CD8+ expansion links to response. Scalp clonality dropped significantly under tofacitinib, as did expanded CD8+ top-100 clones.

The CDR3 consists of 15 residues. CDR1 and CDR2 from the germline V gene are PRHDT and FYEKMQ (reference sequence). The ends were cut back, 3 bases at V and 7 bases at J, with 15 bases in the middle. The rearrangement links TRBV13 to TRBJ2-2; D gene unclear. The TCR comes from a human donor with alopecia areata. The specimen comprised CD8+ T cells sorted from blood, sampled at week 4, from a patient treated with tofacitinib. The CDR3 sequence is CASSLEQSQDGELFF. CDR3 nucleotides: TGTGCCAGCAGCTTGGAACAGTCTCAAGACGGGGAGCTGTTTTTT.